This entry lists 2 T cell receptor beta chains sequenced from one sample in a study of blood T cell repertoires in COVID-19. Clones were read by immunoSEQ multiplex PCR, and TCRdb kept only the in-frame ones, dropping some. Found here are over 85,000 clones, 80% to 90% of them singletons; the top ten hold 15% to 20%. The sequenced sample consisted of peripheral blood. Receptors were obtained from a woman of 80 years or more with acute or convalescent COVID-19.

The J gene is TRBJ2-3, the V gene TRBV5-4; 13 bases match TRBD2. The CDR3 has 17 amino acids. Per germline, CDR1 SGHNT and CDR2 YYREEE (reference sequence). V was clipped by 4 bases and J by 7 bases; unmatched bases: 12. CDR3 coding DNA: TGTGCCAGCAGCCGACGACTAGCGGGGGGCCAGGGGCATACGCAGTATTTT. It encodes CASSRRLAGGQGHTQYF.

The rearrangement joins TRBV7-3 to TRBJ2-1; 10 positions match TRBD1. V was clipped by 1 base and J by 8 bases; unmatched bases: 5. In germline, CDR1 is SGHTA, CDR2 FQGTGA. This CDR3 spans 15 amino acids. CDR3 coding DNA: TGTGCCAGCAGCTTAATGGGACAGGGGAGCGATGAGCAGTTCTTC. Amino acid sequence: CASSLMGQGSDEQFF.